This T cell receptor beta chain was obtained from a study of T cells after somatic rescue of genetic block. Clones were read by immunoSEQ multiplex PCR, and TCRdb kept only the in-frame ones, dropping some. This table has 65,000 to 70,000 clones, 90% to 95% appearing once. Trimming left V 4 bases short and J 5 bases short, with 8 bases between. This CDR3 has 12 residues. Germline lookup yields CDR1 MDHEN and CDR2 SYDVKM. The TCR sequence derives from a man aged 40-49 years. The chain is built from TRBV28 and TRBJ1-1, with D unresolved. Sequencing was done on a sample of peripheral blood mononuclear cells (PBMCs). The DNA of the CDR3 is TGTGCCAGCAGTTCCCCCCTAACTGAAGCTTTCTTT. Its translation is CASSSPLTEAFF.